This T cell receptor (beta chain) appears in the sequencing data of a study of blood T cell repertoires in COVID-19. The assay was immunoSEQ multiplex PCR, and TCRdb's table has in-frame clones only and misses some. There are approximately 160,000 clones in the sample; approximately 80% occur only once, and about 6.8% lies in the top ten. The ends were cut back, 2 bases at V and 0 bases at J, with 10 bases in the middle. CDR3 size: 15 residues. Per germline, CDR1 LNHDA and CDR2 SQIVND (reference sequence). Sequencing used peripheral blood. This receptor was identified in a woman between 45 and 60 years old in a cohort sampled during active or convalescent COVID-19. The chain uses TRBV19 and TRBJ1-1, with D unclear. CDR3 residues: CASSIFGNMNTEAFF. In nucleotides, the CDR3 is TGTGCCAGTAGTATATTCGGGAACATGAACACTGAAGCTTTCTTT.